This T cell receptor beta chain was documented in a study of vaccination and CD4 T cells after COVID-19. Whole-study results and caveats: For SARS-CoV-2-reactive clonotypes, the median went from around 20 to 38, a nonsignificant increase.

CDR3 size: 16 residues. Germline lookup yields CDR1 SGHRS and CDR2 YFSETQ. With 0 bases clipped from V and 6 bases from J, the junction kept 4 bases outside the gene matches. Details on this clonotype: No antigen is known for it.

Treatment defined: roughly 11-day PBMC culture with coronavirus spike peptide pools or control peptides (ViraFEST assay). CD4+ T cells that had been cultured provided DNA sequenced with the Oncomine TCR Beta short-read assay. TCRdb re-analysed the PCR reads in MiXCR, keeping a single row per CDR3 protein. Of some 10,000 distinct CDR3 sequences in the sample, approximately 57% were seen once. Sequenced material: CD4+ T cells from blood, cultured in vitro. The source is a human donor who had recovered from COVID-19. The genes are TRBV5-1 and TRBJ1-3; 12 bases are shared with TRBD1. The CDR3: CASSLEGQGAENTIYF. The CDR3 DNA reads TGCGCCAGCAGCTTGGAGGGACAGGGGGCCGAAAACACCATATATTTT.